Sequencing of this T cell receptor (beta chain) was carried out in a study of T cell repertoires in cytomegalovirus infection. The wider study: Evidence of both CMV infection and a matching HLA type came from public TCR beta signatures.

From germline, CDR1 is MNHEY and CDR2 SVGEGT. The CDR3 covers 14 residues. V dropped 2 bases and J dropped 2 bases, with 8 bases sitting between them. TCRdb processed the reads anew with MiXCR; each CDR3 protein has one entry. The sample carries approximately 250,000 distinct CDR3 sequences, 12% recorded once. The sample was PBMCs. The sequence was collected from a human donor in good health (CMV status not recorded). Some clones in this sample may be carry-over from other donors' samples. The chain combines TRBV6-2 or TRBV6-3 with TRBJ2-3, with unresolved D. CDR3 bases: TGTGCCAGCAGTTACGGCCGGGCCACAGATACGCAGTATTTT. This translates into CASSYGRATDTQYF.